This T cell receptor beta chain was documented in a study of blood T cell repertoires in COVID-19. The overall study: PBMCs, B-cell-depleted T cells, or T cells provided the cDNA or gDNA that made up the material.

Trimming stripped 3 bases from V and 0 bases from J, with 8 bases between. The germline V gene encodes CDR1 LNHDA and CDR2 SQIVND (reference sequence). This CDR3 contains 14 residues. TCRdb's copy holds only in-frame clones and misses some; the assay was immunoSEQ multiplex PCR. Of about 160,000 clones listed, roughly 90% are singletons. The rearrangement uses TRBV19 and TRBJ1-2; possibly TRBD1 for D (5 bases). This TCR came from a man aged 30-40 years with COVID-19, enrolled during active disease. Material: peripheral blood. The CDR3 region is CASSITDTNYGYTF. In nucleotides, the CDR3 is TGTGCCAGTAGTATTACGGACACTAACTATGGCTACACCTTC.